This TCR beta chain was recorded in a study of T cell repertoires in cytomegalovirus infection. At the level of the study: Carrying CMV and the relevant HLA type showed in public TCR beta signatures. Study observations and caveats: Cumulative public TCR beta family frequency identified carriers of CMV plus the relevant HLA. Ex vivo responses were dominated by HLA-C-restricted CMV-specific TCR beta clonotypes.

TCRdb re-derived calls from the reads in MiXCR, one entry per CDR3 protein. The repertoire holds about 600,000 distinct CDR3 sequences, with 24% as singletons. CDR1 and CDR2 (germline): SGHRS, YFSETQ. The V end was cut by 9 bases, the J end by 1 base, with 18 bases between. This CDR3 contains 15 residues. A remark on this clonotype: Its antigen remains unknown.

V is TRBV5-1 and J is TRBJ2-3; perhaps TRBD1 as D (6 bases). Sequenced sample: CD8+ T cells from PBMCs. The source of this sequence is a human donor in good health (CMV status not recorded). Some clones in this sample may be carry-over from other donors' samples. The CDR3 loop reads CANTTRTVRTDTQYF. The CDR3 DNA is TGCGCCAACACCACCCGGACAGTCCGCACAGATACGCAGTATTTT.